The entry below describes one T cell receptor beta chain. Its matching antigen is unknown. Treatment reported: about 20 received Ad26.COV2.S at low or high dose, single or two shots; a few received placebo; per-sample allocation not given. Following the first vaccine or placebo injection, samples were taken on day 63. A Boston adult aged 18-55 years was the donor. This vaccine is an Ad26 vector that expresses the Wuhan-strain SARS-CoV-2 spike. This sample is drawn from a study of Ad26.COV2.S vaccination and SARS-CoV-2 variants. Turning to the study itself: Intramuscular Ad26.COV2.S at 5x10^10 or 1x10^11 viral particles.

Sequencing was performed with immunoSEQ multiplex PCR; in TCRdb, only in-frame clones are kept and a portion is missing. This table holds roughly 700,000 clones, about 90% found once. The V gene lost 5 bases and the J gene lost 0 bases, with 12 bases spanning the gap. CDR1 and CDR2 (germline): LNHDA, SQIVND (reference sequence). The CDR3 sequence is 15 residues long. General study points: Spike-specific TCR breadth was greater after Ad26.COV2.S than placebo.

The source is a person aged 18-65 years who received the Ad26.COV2.S COVID-19 vaccine or a placebo. The sequencing used peripheral blood, collected in a trial of Ad26.COV2.S vaccine versus placebo. The chain carries TRBV19 and TRBJ2-3; tentatively, D is TRBD1 (5 bases). The CDR3 bases are TGTGCCAGTAGTGCTCGGACAACTAGCACAGATACGCAGTATTTT. Translation gives CASSARTTSTDTQYF.